This T cell receptor beta chain was identified during a study of brain metastases from non-small cell lung cancer. As regards this clone: The antigen remains undetermined.

Findings of the study overall: Metastases had sparse T cells but largely shared repertoires with primaries. Brain metastases had lower T-cell infiltration than primary tumors. Expanded T-cell clones appeared in 64% of brain metastases over primaries.

Assay: immunoSEQ multiplex PCR; the TCRdb copy retains only in-frame clones and omits some. The data hold about 250 clones, with roughly 90% observed a single time. The CDR3 covers 16 residues. Trimming removed 3 bases from V and 1 base from J; junction bases left unmatched: 5. The germline gives CDR1 LNHNV, CDR2 YYDKDF (reference sequence). This TCR came from a donor aged 40 or over with non-small cell lung cancer. J is TRBJ2-3 and V is TRBV15; 9 nucleotides agree with TRBD1. Input material: tissue from a brain metastasis. The CDR3 sequence is CATSSPDRGGTDTQYF. Written as DNA, the CDR3 is TGTGCCACCAGCAGCCCGGACAGGGGAGGCACAGATACGCAGTATTTT.